This T cell receptor beta chain was sequenced in a study of OX40 agonist ivuxolimab in advanced cancers. TCRdb's copy holds only in-frame clones and misses some; the assay was immunoSEQ multiplex PCR. The sample records about 36,000 clones, about 70% being singletons. Collection of blood occurred at baseline, at cycle 4 day 1, and at cycle 7 day 1. The receptor was derived from an adult with an advanced solid tumor such as melanoma, head and neck, liver or kidney cancer. This specimen was CD4+ or CD8+ T cells sorted from blood, taken in a trial of the OX40 agonist ivuxolimab.

The DNA of the CDR3 is TGTGCCTGTACCTCGGGACAGGGGTATCAGCCCCAGCATTTT. This encodes CACTSGQGYQPQHF. The genes are TRBV30 and TRBJ1-5; 10 bases align to TRBD1. With 6 bases clipped from V and 5 bases from J, the junction kept 7 bases outside the gene matches. CDR1 and CDR2 (germline): GTSNPN, SVGIG (reference sequence). This CDR3 has 14 amino acids. Based on the CDR3 plus reference TRBV30 and TRBJ1-5, the full variable domain is SQTIHQWPATLVQPVGSPLSLECTVEGTSNPNLYWYRQAAGRGLQLLFYSVGIGQISSEVPQNLSASRPQDRQFILSSKKLLLSDSGFYLCACTSGQGYQPQHFGDGTRLSIL.